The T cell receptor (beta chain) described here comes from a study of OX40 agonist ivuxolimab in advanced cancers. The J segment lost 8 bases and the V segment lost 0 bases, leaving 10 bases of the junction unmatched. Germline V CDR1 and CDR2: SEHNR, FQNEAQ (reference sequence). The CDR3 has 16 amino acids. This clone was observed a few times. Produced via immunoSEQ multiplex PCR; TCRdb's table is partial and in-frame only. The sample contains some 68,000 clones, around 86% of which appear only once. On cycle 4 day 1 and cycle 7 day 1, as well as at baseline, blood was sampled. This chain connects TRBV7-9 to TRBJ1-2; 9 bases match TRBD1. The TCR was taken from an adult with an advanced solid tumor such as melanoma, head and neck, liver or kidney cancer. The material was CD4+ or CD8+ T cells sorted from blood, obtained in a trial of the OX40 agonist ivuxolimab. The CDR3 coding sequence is TGTGCCAGCAGCTTAGCGGGAGCTATGACAGGGGGAGGCTACACCTTC. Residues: CASSLAGAMTGGGYTF.